A single sample gave rise to the 16 T cell receptor beta chains below, sequenced in a study of shared T cell receptors in the human thymus. The method was immunoSEQ multiplex PCR; TCRdb's version includes in-frame clones alone and lacks a portion of them. The sample holds approximately 400,000 clones, 95% seen once. Sequences were obtained from thymocytes. The receptor source for this set is a human donor.

This clone was detected only once. The chain uses TRBV19 and TRBJ1-5, with 12 bases fitting TRBD1. The CDR3 covers 16 residues. Germline assignment: CDR1 LNHDA and CDR2 SQIVND (reference sequence). Losses at the gene ends were 8 bases for V and 7 bases for J; bases not matched to a gene: 12. The CDR3 nucleotides read TGTGCCAGTGGAGACCCGGGACAGGGGGCTGGGCAGCCCCAGCATTTT. It specifies CASGDPGQGAGQPQHF.

V is TRBV27 and J is TRBJ1-1, with TRBD1 matching 11 bases. V gave up 6 bases and J gave up 5 bases; unmatched junction bases: 5. The germline V gene encodes CDR1 MNHEY and CDR2 SMNVEV (reference sequence). The length of the CDR3 is 14 residues. CDR3 protein: CASSPGQGATEAFF. In DNA, the CDR3 is TGTGCCAGCAGCCCCGGACAGGGGGCTACTGAAGCTTTCTTT.

The chain has TRBV10-3 and TRBJ2-6, with D possibly called TRBD1 or TRBD2 (5 bases each). The CDR3 consists of 18 residues. Between the trimmed V and J ends, which lost 5 bases and 1 base, there was a span of 18 bases. Germline V gene data show CDR1 as ENHRY and CDR2 as SYGVKD. The CDR3 is CAISWEPGRASGANVLTF. The CDR3 bases are TGTGCCATCAGTTGGGAGCCGGGACGGGCTTCTGGGGCCAACGTCCTGACTTTC.

This sequence joins TRBV27 and TRBJ1-1; D is unclear. Trimming cost V 6 bases and J 3 bases, with 8 bases left between them. The germline CDR1 and CDR2 sequences are MNHEY and SMNVEV (reference sequence). The CDR3 has 12 residues. The CDR3 region is CASSPGDTEAFF. In nucleotides, the CDR3 is TGTGCCAGCAGCCCCGGGGACACTGAAGCTTTCTTT.

The V and J genes are TRBV11-2 and TRBJ2-7, with a weak D call TRBD1 (6 bases). Germline CDR1 reads SGHAT; CDR2 reads FQNNGV. Trimming removed 1 base from V and 3 bases from J, with 13 bases in between. The CDR3 has 15 residues. The CDR3 here is CASSLVPGHHYEQYF. CDR3 bases: TGTGCCAGCAGCTTAGTGCCGGGACACCACTACGAGCAGTACTTC.

The chain joins TRBV4-1 to TRBJ2-1, with 8 bases matching TRBD2. Losses at the gene ends were 1 base for V and 5 bases for J; bases not matched to a gene: 7. Germline CDR1 is MGHRA and CDR2 is YSYEKL. The CDR3 loop spans 16 amino acids. CDR3 sequence: CASSQGSGRPHNEQFF. The CDR3 DNA reads TGCGCCAGCAGCCAAGGAAGCGGGAGACCCCACAATGAGCAGTTCTTC.

This clone has only one observation. This chain uses TRBV5-1 with TRBJ1-1; D unclear. CDR1 is SGHRS and CDR2 is YFSETQ in the germline V gene. The CDR3 is made up of 17 amino acids. V was trimmed by 2 bases and J by 0 bases, leaving 17 bases between them. The CDR3 bases are TGCGCCAGCAGCTTTTTGGTGTCGTGGACTTTGAACACTGAAGCTTTCTTT. Protein product: CASSFLVSWTLNTEAFF.

V usage is TRBV7-2 and J usage is TRBJ2-5; 9 positions match TRBD2. This CDR3 is 18 amino acids long. Germline V lookup: CDR1 SGHTA, CDR2 FQGNSA. V was clipped by 1 base and J by 3 bases; unmatched bases: 12. DNA for the CDR3: TGTGCCAGCAGCTTAGGACTGGTGAGGCCTAGCGGGAAAGAGACCCAGTACTTC. Translation gives CASSLGLVRPSGKETQYF.

The rearrangement joins TRBV4-2 to TRBJ2-7; D remains unclear. In germline, CDR1 is LGHNA, CDR2 YNFKEQ. This CDR3 has 14 amino acids. V was pared by 0 bases and J by 2 bases, with 8 bases between. CDR3 nucleotides: TGTGCCAGCAGCCAAGAACCCCACACCTACGAGCAGTACTTC. Amino acids: CASSQEPHTYEQYF.

The V call is TRBV28, the J call TRBJ2-3, with TRBD2 matching over 13 bases. Germline V CDR1 and CDR2: MDHEN, SYDVKM. J lost 2 bases, V lost 5 bases, and 10 bases had no gene match. This CDR3 region has 18 residues. CDR3 residues: CASSPSRLAGGLTDTQYF. The CDR3 DNA follows: TGTGCCAGCAGTCCTTCTCGACTAGCGGGAGGCCTCACAGATACGCAGTATTTT.

This clone has just a few counts. This chain links TRBV7-9 with TRBJ2-3; TRBD2 matches at 7 bases. CDR3 length: 18 residues. Germline V gives CDR1 SEHNR, CDR2 FQNEAQ (reference sequence). J lost 1 base, V lost 2 bases, and 12 bases had no gene match. The CDR3 DNA reads TGTGCCAGCAGCTTACAGGGCCCGAAGCGGGGTTGCACAGATACGCAGTATTTT. As protein: CASSLQGPKRGCTDTQYF.

The chain links TRBV18 to TRBJ2-1; 13 positions agree with TRBD2. Germline V gene lookup returns CDR1 KGHSH and CDR2 LQKENI. This CDR3 region has 15 residues. The V segment lost 4 bases and the J segment 6 bases; nucleotides outside the gene matches: 3. This CDR3 is CASSQRTSGGNEQFF. The CDR3, as DNA: TGTGCCAGCTCACAGAGGACTAGCGGGGGCAATGAGCAGTTCTTC.

This rearrangement joins TRBV4-1 to TRBJ2-2; TRBD2 matches 10 bases. The CDR3 sequence is 13 residues long. Trimming removed 7 bases from V and 7 bases from J; junction bases left unmatched: 3. CDR1 is MGHRA and CDR2 is YSYEKL in the germline V gene. The CDR3 is CASKAGGFGELFF. The CDR3 DNA is TGCGCCAGCAAAGCGGGAGGGTTCGGGGAGCTGTTTTTT.

The V call is TRBV4-3, the J call TRBJ1-1; D is unresolved. The CDR3 is 14 residues long. V was shortened by 0 bases and J by 2 bases, with 7 bases between the two germline ends. Germline CDR1 LGHNA, CDR2 YSLEER. The CDR3: CASSQDRVNTEAFF. CDR3 nucleotides: TGCGCCAGCAGCCAAGATAGGGTCAACACTGAAGCTTTCTTT.

V and J are TRBV11-2 and TRBJ2-3; no reliable D call. Between the trimmed V and J ends, which lost 0 bases and 11 bases, there was a span of 12 bases. Germline loops: CDR1 SGHAT, CDR2 FQNNGV. The CDR3 loop spans 13 amino acids. The CDR3 DNA reads as TGTGCCAGCAGCTTAGATCTTGACCCGAGGCAGTATTTT. It encodes CASSLDLDPRQYF.

The rearrangement links TRBV6-1 to TRBJ2-7; D is perhaps TRBD1 or TRBD2 (6 bases each). V was cut by 10 bases and J by 0 bases, with 16 bases left in between. This CDR3 is built from 14 residues. Germline values: CDR1 MNHNS, CDR2 SASEGT. The CDR3 loop reads CATRGTPASYEQYF. For the CDR3, the DNA is TGTGCCACGAGGGGGACTCCTGCCTCCTACGAGCAGTACTTC.